What follows are 18 T cell receptor beta chains derived from one specimen sequenced in a study of tumor-infiltrating lymphocytes in primary liver carcinoma. Using a constant-region primer together with ProtoScript II reverse transcriptase, TCR beta cDNA was made from around 500 ng of total RNA. ARM-PCR was slightly modified, and three nested multiplex PCR rounds with it gave rise to the TCR beta libraries. The first two PCR rounds used TRBV1-TRBV30 forward primers with a C-beta reverse primer, nine to eleven cycles each. MiXCR was run by TCRdb on the multiplex PCR reads, yielding one entry per CDR3 protein. The table includes 300,000 to 400,000 distinct CDR3 sequences, around 60% detected once. RNA isolated from unsorted whole blood supplied the blood RNA, with germline DNA also extracted. The sequenced sample consisted of peripheral blood. These receptors originate from a man aged 35-49 years with primary liver carcinoma and hepatitis B virus infection.

With regard to this clonotype: A much larger clone lies a single base off, so this may be a read error. The genes are TRBV10-3 and TRBJ1-5; no firm D call. Germline lookup yields CDR1 ENHRY and CDR2 SYGVKD. The CDR3 runs to 13 residues. In nucleotides, the CDR3 is TGTGCCATCAGTGAGGAGGACGATCAGCCCCTGCATTTT. Residues: CAISEEDDQPLHF.

This clonotype was seen more than once but under ten times. This rearrangement joins TRBV5-1 to TRBJ2-1; D uncertain. The germline gives CDR1 SGHRS, CDR2 YFSETQ. The CDR3 has 12 residues. V lost 0 bases and J lost 8, with 6 bases in between. CDR3 DNA: TGCGCCAGCAGCTTGGGTTTGGATGAGCAGTTCTTC. Its protein product is CASSLGLDEQFF. Combining the CDR3 with reference TRBV5-1 and TRBJ2-1 gives the whole variable domain KAGVTQTPRYLIKTRGQQVTLSCSPISGHRSVSWYQQTPGQGLQFLFEYFSETQRNKGNFPGRFSGRQFSNSRSEMNVSTLELGDSALYLCASSLGLDEQFFGPGTRLTVL.

A few counts support this clonotype. The chain couples TRBV12-5 to TRBJ2-2; D perhaps matches TRBD1 (5 bases). Trimming cost V 6 bases and J 4 bases, with 12 bases left between them. The CDR3 runs to 14 residues. Germline-derived CDR1 and CDR2 are LGHNT and FRNRAP. CDR3 residues: CASGTTTVTGELFF. CDR3 in DNA: TGTGCTAGTGGAACGACGACAGTCACCGGGGAGCTGTTTTTT.

A remark on this clonotype: A single base separates this from a much larger clone, so it may be a read error. The chain joins TRBV6-5 to TRBJ1-5; the D gene is possibly TRBD1 (5 bases). Germline loops: CDR1 MNHEY, CDR2 SVGAGI. Trimming removed 6 bases from V and 10 bases from J, with 19 bases in between. The CDR3 contains 14 residues. The CDR3 spells CASRPGQFRHPQHF. DNA for the CDR3: TGTGCCAGCAGGCCAGGGCAGTTCAGGCATCCCCAGCATTTT.

The genes are TRBV5-6 and TRBJ2-7, with D tentatively TRBD1 (5 bases). The germline V gene has CDR1 SGHDT and CDR2 YYEEEE. The CDR3 runs to 13 residues. Trimming took off 4 bases at V and 5 bases at J, with 13 bases between the two ends. The CDR3 reads CASSHQGTNEQYF. The CDR3 bases are TGTGCCAGCAGCCACCAGGGTACCAACGAGCAGTACTTC.

CDR3 nucleotide sequence: TGTGCCAGCACCACCTGCTACGAGCAGTTCTTC. Protein sequence: CASTTCYEQFF. V usage is TRBV11-2 and J usage is TRBJ2-7; D call uncertain. The end of the DNA aligns better with TRBJ2-1, so the J call may be wrong. Germline V gene sequence: CDR1 SGHAT, CDR2 FQNNGV. The CDR3 consists of 11 residues.

Comments on this clonotype: A read error may explain this, as a much larger clone is one base away. This chain connects TRBV6-2 or TRBV6-3 to TRBJ2-7; no firm D call. The CDR3 contains 15 residues. The V gene's germline CDR1 is MNHEY and CDR2 SVGEGT. V was pared by 0 bases and J by 3 bases, with 12 bases between. Here the CDR3 reads CASSYSSLKLYEQYF. The CDR3 nucleotides are TGTGCCAGCAGTTACTCGAGTCTCAAACTCTACGAGCAGTACTTC.

About this clonotype itself: The junction and the germline gene differ at one end; a read error may be behind it. This chain links TRBV11-2 with TRBJ2-7, with a weak D call TRBD2 (7 bases). Germline assignment: CDR1 SGHAT and CDR2 FQNNGV. The CDR3 runs to 17 residues. CDR3 DNA sequence: TGTGTCAGCAGCTTAAAAGGGGGGGCCAGGGGACAATACGAGCAGTACTTC. Translated, it gives CVSSLKGGARGQYEQYF.

V gene TRBV11-2 combines with J gene TRBJ2-1; no firm D call. Germline CDR1 and CDR2: SGHAT and FQNNGV. The CDR3 has 13 residues. CDR3 protein: CDSSLGLDNEQFF. The CDR3 DNA follows: TGTGATAGCAGCTTAGGCCTAGATAATGAGCAGTTCTTC. The full variable domain, with the rest looked up from reference TRBV11-2 and TRBJ2-1, is EAGVAQSPRYKIIEKRQSVAFWCNPISGHATLYWYQQILGQGPKLLIQFQNNGVVDDSQLPKDRFSAERLKGVDSTLKIQPAKLEDSAVYLCDSSLGLDNEQFFGPGTRLTVL.

The CDR3 loop is CASGIGYGAMTEAFF. The CDR3 DNA sequence: TGTGCCAGCGGCATAGGGTATGGGGCGATGACTGAAGCTTTCTTT. This chain uses TRBV6-5 with TRBJ1-1; tentatively, D is TRBD1 (5 bases). Germline V gene sequence: CDR1 MNHEY, CDR2 SVGAGI. The CDR3 sequence is 15 residues long. V gave up 8 bases and J gave up 5 bases, with 21 bases separating them.

In the case of this clonotype: The junction shows a germline mismatch at one end, possibly a read error. This chain links TRBV7-8 with TRBJ2-7; tentatively, D is TRBD1 or TRBD2 (5 bases each). This CDR3 region has 14 residues. Germline-derived CDR1 and CDR2 are SGHVS and FQNEAQ. The CDR3 is CANSSRGASYEQYF. The CDR3 nucleotides read TGTGCCAACAGCTCAAGAGGGGCGAGTTACGAGCAGTACTTC.

In regard to this clonotype: A read error is possible here, since a much larger clone lies one base away. V is TRBV6-6 and J is TRBJ1-1, with D perhaps TRBD1 (6 bases). The CDR3 has 14 residues. In germline, CDR1 is MNHNY, CDR2 SVGAGI (reference sequence). CDR3 residues: CASSYGQTNAEAFF. As DNA, the CDR3 is TGTGCCAGCAGTTATGGACAGACGAACGCTGAAGCTTTCTTT.

Notes on this clonotype: Because the CDR3 is missing its conserved closing phenylalanine or tryptophan, this is likely a read error. The DNA of the CDR3 is TGTGCCAGCAGTGAAACCCGACAGGGAACAGTCAATCAGCCCCAGCATTCT. It yields the protein CASSETRQGTVNQPQHS. The rearrangement uses TRBV6-1 and TRBJ1-5; TRBD1 agrees at 7 bases. The germline V gene has CDR1 MNHNS and CDR2 SASEGT. The ends lost 2 bases at V and 3 bases at J; junction bases unmatched: 10. The CDR3 is made up of 17 amino acids.

The V call is TRBV30, the J call TRBJ2-1; perhaps TRBD1 as D (6 bases). The CDR3 is made up of 12 amino acids. Trimming pared 5 bases from V and 5 bases from J, leaving 10 bases between. Germline CDR1 GTSNPN, CDR2 SVGIG (reference sequence). The CDR3 DNA follows: TGTGCCTGGGGGTGGGACAACAATGAGCAGTTCTTC. Protein: CAWGWDNNEQFF.

For this clonotype: The junction shows a germline mismatch at one end, possibly a read error. The V gene is TRBV4-2, the J gene TRBJ2-7; 10 bases are a match to TRBD2. CDR3 length: 18 residues. Per the germline V gene, CDR1 is LGHNA and CDR2 is YNFKEQ. DNA of the CDR3: TGTGCCAGCAGTTCCGGTCCCACTAGCGGGAATTTAAGCTACGAGCACTACTTC. It specifies CASSSGPTSGNLSYEHYF.

On this clonotype: Germline is not matched at one junction end, which may reflect a read error. The chain has TRBV7-9 and TRBJ1-2; 9 nucleotides match TRBD1. This CDR3 has 17 residues. Germline CDR1 and CDR2: SEHNR and FQNEAQ (reference sequence). CDR3 nucleotide sequence: TGTGCCAGTAGCTTGGATGGTGGACAGGGGTCGTACTATGGCTACACCTTC. This codes for CASSLDGGQGSYYGYTF. Filled out from reference TRBV7-9 and TRBJ1-2, the complete variable domain reads DTGVSQNPRHKITKRGQNVTFRCDPISEHNRLYWYRQTLGQGPEFLTYFQNEAQLEKSRLLSDRFSAERPKGSFSTLEIQRTEQGDSAMYLCASSLDGGQGSYYGYTFGSGTRLTVV.

The chain uses TRBV11-2 and TRBJ2-7; TRBD1 might be the D (6 bases). Germline V gene sequence: CDR1 SGHAT, CDR2 FQNNGV. CDR3 length: 14 amino acids. Here the CDR3 DNA reads TGTCCCAACAGCTTTCTATTACAGGGTAACGAGTTGTACTTC. This gives the protein CPNSFLLQGNELYF. Full variable domain (remainder filled in from reference TRBV11-2 and TRBJ2-7): EAGVAQSPRYKIIEKRQSVAFWCNPISGHATLYWYQQILGQGPKLLIQFQNNGVVDDSQLPKDRFSAERLKGVDSTLKIQPAKLEDSAVYLCPNSFLLQGNELYFGPGTRLTVT.

V and J are TRBV6-5 and TRBJ2-7; 7 bases are a match to TRBD1. The CDR3 contains 14 residues. Germline V gene data show CDR1 as MNHEY and CDR2 as SVGAGI. J gave up 7 bases and V 4 bases, and 10 bases lay outside the gene matches. The CDR3 reads CASSCSTGHGEQYF. In DNA, the CDR3 is TGTGCCAGCAGTTGCTCGACAGGGCACGGGGAGCAGTACTTC.